These 15 T cell receptor beta chains were all obtained from the same sample, sequenced in a study of blood T cell repertoires in COVID-19 (dated by TCRdb to about 2020). Libraries were constructed by the immunoSEQ multiplex PCR assay. TCRdb carries this immuneACCESS record with in-frame sequences only. Its versions omit some clonotypes, under half of them owing to an unresolved V gene in the studies checked, with the rest unexplained. The sample table records 60,000 to 75,000 clones; approximately 85% of these occur just once. The ten top clones hold 30% to 40% of the sample. Sample: peripheral blood. The receptors here all came from a woman of 80 years or more with active or convalescent COVID-19.

In its sample, this clone was seen a few times. The V gene is TRBV19, the J gene TRBJ1-2, with TRBD1 as a possible D gene (5 bases). This CDR3 is 12 amino acids long. Trimming left V 6 bases short and J 8 bases short, with 13 bases between. Germline V CDR1 and CDR2: LNHDA, SQIVND (reference sequence). The CDR3 region has the DNA TGTGCCAGTAGCCCGGGACTGGAAGGCTACACCTTC. It codes for CASSPGLEGYTF.

The V call is TRBV6-5, the J call TRBJ1-6, with D possibly TRBD1 on 6 matching bases. The CDR3 totals 14 residues. The germline V gene has CDR1 MNHEY and CDR2 SVGAGI. Trimming removed 7 bases at V and 7 bases at J, with 14 bases between. The CDR3 reads CASTAGAPNSPLHF. CDR3 DNA sequence: TGTGCCAGCACCGCAGGGGCCCCCAATTCACCCCTCCACTTT.

The J gene is TRBJ2-3, the V gene TRBV7-9; 15 bases map to TRBD2. The CDR3 is made up of 16 amino acids. Trimming took 4 bases from V and 9 from J; bases not matched to a gene: 8. In germline, CDR1 is SEHNR, CDR2 FQNEAQ (reference sequence). CDR3 nucleotides: TGTGCCAGCAGCTATGGGACTAGCGGGGGGCCAGGGACGCAGTATTTT. The encoded protein is CASSYGTSGGPGTQYF.

V usage is TRBV4-2 and J usage is TRBJ1-2, with 8 bases aligning to TRBD1. V lost 0 bases to trimming and J lost 0 bases; unmatched junction nucleotides: 9. The CDR3 spans 18 residues. In germline, CDR1 is LGHNA, CDR2 YNFKEQ. In DNA, the CDR3 is TGTGCCAGCAGCCAAGACGGGCCAACAGGGGGAACTAACTATGGCTACACCTTC. It translates to CASSQDGPTGGTNYGYTF.

The rearrangement links TRBV24-1 to TRBJ1-6, with TRBD1 identical over 9 bases. The CDR3 contains 18 residues. V dropped 3 bases and J dropped 2; count of bases not matched to a gene: 7. Germline V gene lookup returns CDR1 KGHDR and CDR2 SFDVKD. CDR3 residues: CATSDPGTGITYNSPLHF. In DNA form, the CDR3 reads TGTGCCACCAGTGATCCCGGGACAGGGATCACCTATAATTCACCCCTCCACTTT.

The V call is TRBV5-4, the J call TRBJ2-3; no clear D. This CDR3 has 13 residues. The germline CDR1 and CDR2 sequences are SGHNT and YYREEE (reference sequence). The ends were cut back, 3 bases at V and 3 bases at J, with 8 bases in the middle. The CDR3 here is CASSSQPTDTQYF. The CDR3 nucleotides are TGTGCCAGCAGCTCACAACCTACAGATACGCAGTATTTT.

The chain is built from TRBV10-3 and TRBJ2-2; 8 bases are shared with TRBD1. This CDR3 has 16 amino acids. Germline CDR1 and CDR2: ENHRY and SYGVKD. V trimming: 4 bases; J trimming: 7 bases; junction bases outside the gene matches: 11. In nucleotides, the CDR3 is TGTGCCATCAGTGGATCTTCGGACAGGGTAGGCGGGGAGCTGTTTTTT. Encoded protein: CAISGSSDRVGGELFF.

CDR3 protein: CATKIQGGNEQFF. The CDR3 DNA reads TGTGCCACTAAGATTCAGGGAGGCAATGAGCAGTTCTTC. The rearrangement links TRBV19 to TRBJ2-1, with D possibly matching TRBD2 (6 bases). The V end lost 10 bases, the J end lost 6 bases, and 16 bases lay between the germline ends. This CDR3 contains 13 residues. The germline gives CDR1 LNHDA, CDR2 SQIVND (reference sequence).

The chain has TRBV30 and TRBJ1-6, with TRBD1 identical over 7 bases. Germline CDR1 is GTSNPN and CDR2 is SVGIG (reference sequence). The CDR3 consists of 13 residues. V shed 2 bases and J 8 bases; nucleotides not matched to a gene: 3. CDR3: CAWSPGGDSPLHF. Written as DNA, the CDR3 is TGTGCCTGGAGTCCAGGGGGTGATTCACCCCTCCACTTT.

V usage is TRBV6-1 and J usage is TRBJ1-6; possibly TRBD1 for D (6 bases). The CDR3 totals 14 residues. Trimming left V 1 base short and J 5 bases short, with 6 bases between. CDR1 and CDR2 from the germline V gene are MNHNS and SASEGT. The CDR3 region has the DNA TGTGCCAGCAGTGAAGGACAGGATAATTCACCCCTCCACTTT. It encodes CASSEGQDNSPLHF.

The chain is built from TRBV7-2 and TRBJ2-1, with a tentative D call TRBD2 (6 bases). This CDR3 is built from 18 residues. The V end lost 5 bases, the J end lost 4 bases, and 24 bases lay between the germline ends. CDR1 is SGHTA and CDR2 is FQGNSA in the germline V gene. This CDR3 reads CASSPRTAGTGGYNEQFF. The CDR3 DNA reads as TGTGCCAGCAGCCCACGCACCGCCGGGACTGGCGGTTACAATGAGCAGTTCTTC.

The chain is built from TRBV19 and TRBJ1-2, with D tentatively TRBD1 (5 bases). V was clipped by 6 bases and J by 6 bases, with 14 bases between them. This CDR3 is 13 amino acids long. Germline loops: CDR1 LNHDA, CDR2 SQIVND (reference sequence). CDR3 nucleotide sequence: TGTGCCAGTAGCTCAGGGTACCTTAATGGCTACACCTTC. Residues: CASSSGYLNGYTF.

The rearrangement links TRBV28 to TRBJ1-5; 8 bases are shared with TRBD1. This CDR3 is built from 14 residues. Per germline, CDR1 MDHEN and CDR2 SYDVKM. With 3 bases clipped from V and 5 bases from J, the junction kept 3 bases outside the gene matches. CDR3 amino acids: CASSFGRGHQPQHF. CDR3 sequence (DNA): TGTGCCAGCAGTTTCGGCAGGGGGCATCAGCCCCAGCATTTT.

This clone was observed a handful of times. This chain connects TRBV19 to TRBJ1-1, with D possibly matching TRBD1 (5 bases). V was pared by 4 bases and J by 4 bases, with 16 bases between. This CDR3 spans 15 amino acids. Germline CDR1 LNHDA, CDR2 SQIVND (reference sequence). CDR3 DNA sequence: TGTGCCAGTAGTACTGAAGGGGTGGGCTTCACTGAAGCTTTCTTT. It translates to CASSTEGVGFTEAFF.

The genes are TRBV18 and TRBJ2-1, with a weak D call TRBD1 (6 bases). V lost 5 bases and J lost 3, with 17 bases in between. The V gene's germline CDR1 is KGHSH and CDR2 LQKENI. The CDR3 is 16 residues long. The CDR3 sequence: CASSSQGFAGYNEQFF. CDR3 DNA sequence: TGTGCCAGCTCAAGCCAGGGGTTCGCGGGCTACAATGAGCAGTTCTTC.